One sample yielded the 14 T cell receptor beta chains listed below, sequenced in a study of glioma-infiltrating T cells after dendritic cell vaccination. TCRdb's table, derived via immunoSEQ multiplex PCR, lists solely in-frame clones and lacks some. The sample has about 82,000 clones; around 90% are singletons. The sample consisted of blood, taken before dendritic cell vaccination. The receptors were sampled from a human donor with glioblastoma.

This clone has only one observation. CDR3 protein: CASSLPGELFF. In DNA form, the CDR3 reads TGTGCCAGCAGTCTCCCCGGGGAGCTGTTTTTT. The gene calls are TRBV2 and TRBJ2-2; D gene ambiguous. Trimming took 5 bases from V and 6 from J, leaving 4 bases between them. The CDR3 sequence is 11 residues long. Germline V gene sequence: CDR1 SNHLY, CDR2 FYNNEI.

The chain uses TRBV19 and TRBJ1-5; 7 nucleotides align to TRBD1. The CDR3 is made up of 15 amino acids. Germline V gene data show CDR1 as LNHDA and CDR2 as SQIVND (reference sequence). Losses at the gene ends were 6 bases for V and 0 bases for J; bases not matched to a gene: 5. The CDR3 nucleotides are TGTGCCAGTAGGGGACAGTCATATAGCAATCAGCCCCAGCATTTT. Its protein is CASRGQSYSNQPQHF.

The chain has TRBV11-2 and TRBJ1-2; D call uncertain. CDR1 SGHAT and CDR2 FQNNGV come from the germline V gene. This CDR3 contains 14 residues. Trimming shortened V by 4 bases and J by 2 bases, and 11 bases separated the two germline ends. The CDR3 DNA follows: TGTGCCAGCAGCTCCCCACAGACGAACTATGGCTACACCTTC. Translation gives CASSSPQTNYGYTF.

The V call is TRBV15, the J call TRBJ1-1, with a weak D call TRBD1 (6 bases). The germline gives CDR1 LNHNV, CDR2 YYDKDF (reference sequence). Deletions cut 8 bases from V and 1 base from J, with 8 bases between. This CDR3 is 12 amino acids long. CDR3 in amino acids: CATGTPNTEAFF. In nucleotides, the CDR3 is TGTGCCACCGGGACACCGAACACTGAAGCTTTCTTT.

The chain uses TRBV5-1 and TRBJ2-7, with 9 bases that match TRBD1. The CDR3 consists of 15 residues. V lost 5 bases, J lost 5 bases, and 11 bases stayed unmatched. The germline gives CDR1 SGHRS, CDR2 YFSETQ. In nucleotides, the CDR3 is TGCGCCAGCAGGCGCGGGACAGGGCTATTAAACGAGCAGTACTTC. Its translation: CASRRGTGLLNEQYF. Together with reference TRBV5-1 and TRBJ2-7, the CDR3 gives the full variable domain: KAGVTQTPRYLIKTRGQQVTLSCSPISGHRSVSWYQQTPGQGLQFLFEYFSETQRNKGNFPGRFSGRQFSNSRSEMNVSTLELGDSALYLCASRRGTGLLNEQYFGPGTRLTVT.

The rearrangement joins TRBV7-2 to TRBJ1-5; TRBD1 matches at 10 bases. V lost 3 bases and J lost 3; bases outside the gene matches: 2. CDR1 and CDR2 from the germline V gene are SGHTA and FQGNSA. The CDR3 has 15 residues. The CDR3 coding sequence is TGTGCCAGCAGCTTGGGACAGGGGAACAATCAGCCCCAGCATTTT. Translating gives CASSLGQGNNQPQHF. The complete variable domain, with remaining parts taken from reference TRBV7-2 and TRBJ1-5, reads GAGVSQSPSNKVTEKGKDVELRCDPISGHTALYWYRQSLGQGLEFLIYFQGNSAPDKSGLPSDRFSAERTGGSVSTLTIQRTQQEDSAVYLCASSLGQGNNQPQHFGDGTRLSIL.

The V call is TRBV5-1, the J call TRBJ2-7; D is possibly TRBD2 (5 bases). Trimming shortened V by 2 bases and J by 4 bases, and 7 bases separated the two germline ends. Germline CDR1 and CDR2: SGHRS and YFSETQ. CDR3 length: 12 residues. CDR3 residues: CASSFGDYEQYF. The CDR3 nucleotides are TGCGCCAGCAGCTTCGGGGATTACGAGCAGTACTTC.

This clone was seen a handful of times. The rearrangement uses TRBV5-1 and TRBJ1-1; TRBD1 aligns across 8 bases. The ends lost 7 bases at V and 1 base at J; junction bases unmatched: 6. Germline CDR1 is SGHRS and CDR2 is YFSETQ. CDR3 length: 14 amino acids. The CDR3 nucleotides are TGCGCCAGCGATAAAGGGACAGGGAACACTGAAGCTTTCTTT. Translated, it gives CASDKGTGNTEAFF.

V is TRBV5-1 and J is TRBJ2-2; 11 nucleotides align to TRBD2. The CDR3 extends over 17 amino acids. Germline V CDR1 and CDR2: SGHRS, YFSETQ. Trimming at V came to 6 bases and at J to 5 bases, leaving 12 bases not matched to a gene. The CDR3 coding sequence is TGCGCCAGCAACCAGCTAGCGGGGGGTAGCTATACCGGGGAGCTGTTTTTT. Its protein product is CASNQLAGGSYTGELFF.

The genes are TRBV5-4 and TRBJ2-1, with 11 bases identical to TRBD1. J gave up 5 bases and V 5 bases, and 18 bases lay outside the gene matches. This CDR3 spans 19 amino acids. CDR1 SGHNT and CDR2 YYREEE come from the germline V gene (reference sequence). CDR3 DNA sequence: TGTGCCAGCAGAGAGTTCCCCTCCGCGGGACAGGGGGGTAACAATGAGCAGTTCTTC. Translation gives CASREFPSAGQGGNNEQFF.

The chain carries TRBV9 and TRBJ2-1; TRBD2 matches at 8 bases. Germline lookup yields CDR1 SGDLS and CDR2 YYNGEE. The CDR3 is 15 amino acids. V dropped 4 bases and J dropped 9; count of bases not matched to a gene: 12. The CDR3 sequence is CASSPSGSDSGEQFF. In DNA, the CDR3 is TGTGCCAGCAGCCCTAGCGGGTCGGACTCCGGTGAGCAGTTCTTC.

The CDR3 is CASRPSGLSGNTIYF. The CDR3, as DNA: TGCGCCAGCAGGCCTTCAGGGCTCTCTGGAAACACCATATATTTT. The chain is built from TRBV5-1 and TRBJ1-3; TRBD1 is a possible D gene (5 bases). V gave up 5 bases and J gave up 0 bases, with 12 bases separating them. Per germline, CDR1 SGHRS and CDR2 YFSETQ. This CDR3 spans 15 amino acids.

CDR3 nucleotide sequence: TGTGCCATCAGTGAAACACAGGGGATTGGCTACACCTTC. This translates into CAISETQGIGYTF. J is TRBJ1-2 and V is TRBV10-3, with 7 bases fitting TRBD1. The J segment lost 7 bases and the V segment lost 3 bases, leaving 5 bases of the junction unmatched. The CDR3 runs 13 residues. Germline V gene data show CDR1 as ENHRY and CDR2 as SYGVKD.

The chain has TRBV2 and TRBJ2-7; the match to TRBD2 covers 11 bases. The CDR3 has 14 amino acids. J gave up 1 base and V 8 bases, and 4 bases lay outside the gene matches. Germline V CDR1 and CDR2: SNHLY, FYNNEI. Here the CDR3 DNA reads TGTGCCAGCCAGGGACTAGCGGATTCCTACGAGCAGTACTTC. Translation: CASQGLADSYEQYF.